A single sample is the source of the 32 T cell receptor beta chains below, sequenced in a study of T cell repertoires in cytomegalovirus infection. TCRdb processed the reads anew with MiXCR; each CDR3 protein has one entry. Of fewer than 350,000 distinct CDR3 sequences listed, roughly 29% are singletons. No antigen is known for these receptors. The specimen was cultured PBMCs, collected from culture after CMV antigen stimulation. Receptor source: a human donor in good health (CMV status not recorded). Some clones in this sample may be carry-over from other donors' samples.

The CDR3 DNA reads TGTGCCAGCAGTTATCCGAGCTACAATGAGCAGTTCTTC. As protein: CASSYPSYNEQFF. This sequence joins TRBV6-6 and TRBJ2-1; D is unclear. The CDR3 has 13 amino acids. V dropped 3 bases and J dropped 3 bases, with 6 bases sitting between them. Germline V gene lookup returns CDR1 MNHNY and CDR2 SVGAGI (reference sequence).

This chain uses TRBV6-5 with TRBJ2-3; TRBD1 aligns across 9 bases. Germline CDR1 reads MNHEY; CDR2 reads SVGAGI. The V gene end was trimmed by 4 bases and the J gene end by 4 bases; junction bases not matched to a gene: 6. The CDR3 contains 15 residues. The CDR3: CASSFRTGAADTQYF. The CDR3 nucleotides are TGTGCCAGCAGTTTCAGGACAGGGGCGGCAGATACGCAGTATTTT.

This clonotype has only a few counts. The chain links TRBV28 to TRBJ1-3, with 7 bases identical to TRBD1. Germline V gene data show CDR1 as MDHEN and CDR2 as SYDVKM. The CDR3 length is 17 residues. Trimming removed 5 bases from V and 0 bases from J; junction bases left unmatched: 10. The CDR3 bases are TGTGCCAGCAGTAGGGAGGGGGCCTTGAGCTCTGGAAACACCATATATTTT. Translating it yields CASSREGALSSGNTIYF.

V and J are TRBV2 and TRBJ1-2; TRBD1 aligns across 7 bases. With V trimmed by 7 bases and J by 4 bases, 12 bases remained unmatched. This CDR3 has 15 residues. Germline V gene data show CDR1 as SNHLY and CDR2 as FYNNEI. Here the CDR3 DNA reads TGTGCCAGCACCGCCGGGGAGGGGGCCACCTATGGCTACACCTTC. Translation: CASTAGEGATYGYTF. The complete variable domain, with remaining parts taken from reference TRBV2 and TRBJ1-2, reads EPEVTQTPSHQVTQMGQEVILRCVPISNHLYFYWYRQILGQKVEFLVSFYNNEISEKSEIFDDQFSVERPDGSNFTLKIRSTKLEDSAMYFCASTAGEGATYGYTFGSGTRLTVV.

There are a few counts of this clonotype. The chain links TRBV27 to TRBJ1-1; D not certain. Deletions cut 5 bases from V and 0 bases from J, with 13 bases between. CDR1 is MNHEY and CDR2 is SMNVEV in the germline V gene (reference sequence). This CDR3 spans 15 amino acids. CDR3 DNA: TGTGCCAGCAGTCCTCCTCGGGGTTTGAACACTGAAGCTTTCTTT. This sequence encodes CASSPPRGLNTEAFF.

The sample holds many counts of this clonotype. The V and J genes are TRBV7-2 and TRBJ2-3; D is perhaps TRBD1 (6 bases). Germline loops: CDR1 SGHTA, CDR2 FQGNSA. The length of the CDR3 is 14 residues. Trimming cost V 5 bases and J 0 bases, with 9 bases left between them. The CDR3: CASSPQGSTDTQYF. CDR3 DNA sequence: TGTGCCAGCAGCCCACAGGGTAGCACAGATACGCAGTATTTT.

V and J are TRBV7-6 and TRBJ1-4; 11 nucleotides match TRBD1. This CDR3 region has 16 residues. The trim removed 6 bases at V and 8 bases at J, leaving 11 bases unmatched. Looked up from germline, CDR1 is SGHVS and CDR2 is FNYEAQ. DNA of the CDR3: TGTGCCAGCAGGTTGGACAGGGGGCGTTATGACGAAAAACTGTTTTTT. It codes for CASRLDRGRYDEKLFF.

The chain employs TRBV15 and TRBJ1-5; D is uncertain. V gave up 1 base and J gave up 0 bases, with 25 bases separating them. The CDR3 length is 21 residues. Germline assignment: CDR1 LNHNV and CDR2 YYDKDF (reference sequence). The CDR3: CATSRVGTHGVIANSNQPQHF. CDR3 coding DNA: TGTGCCACCAGCAGAGTTGGAACACACGGAGTCATAGCAAATAGCAATCAGCCCCAGCATTTT.

This chain links TRBV7-8 with TRBJ2-1; D remains ambiguous. The germline V and J ends were trimmed by 5 bases and 7 bases, with 21 bases remaining between them. The CDR3 length is 16 residues. Germline V gene sequence: CDR1 SGHVS, CDR2 FQNEAQ. The CDR3 DNA reads as TGTGCCAGCAGCCCGTTTTCGGGTGTCCAAAAGAATGAGCAGTTCTTC. As protein: CASSPFSGVQKNEQFF.

The rearrangement links TRBV2 to TRBJ2-2; 7 bases align to TRBD1. Germline V gene sequence: CDR1 SNHLY, CDR2 FYNNEI. V was pared by 6 bases and J by 0 bases, with 7 bases of the junction left unmatched. This CDR3 has 16 residues. CDR3 residues: CASSPDRPPNTGELFF. The DNA of the CDR3 is TGTGCCAGCAGCCCGGACAGGCCCCCGAACACCGGGGAGCTGTTTTTT.

This clonotype was recorded at least ten times. The rearrangement joins TRBV7-3 to TRBJ1-3; no clear D. Germline loops: CDR1 SGHTA, CDR2 FQGTGA. The ends were cut back, 2 bases at V and 0 bases at J, with 8 bases in the middle. The CDR3 is 15 amino acids. CDR3 in amino acids: CASSLEADSGNTIYF. Written as DNA, the CDR3 is TGTGCCAGCAGCTTAGAGGCTGACTCTGGAAACACCATATATTTT.

The chain couples TRBV6-1 to TRBJ2-1, with unresolved D. Per the germline V gene, CDR1 is MNHNS and CDR2 is SASEGT. Trimming left V 5 bases short and J 7 bases short, with 9 bases between. This CDR3 spans 12 amino acids. CDR3 sequence (DNA): TGTGCCAGCAGTTTGAGGCAGAATGAGCAGTTCTTC. Translation: CASSLRQNEQFF.

The gene calls are TRBV11-2 and TRBJ2-3; TRBD2 matches 9 bases. Per the germline V gene, CDR1 is SGHAT and CDR2 is FQNNGV. Unmatched junction bases numbered 7, after V lost 0 bases and J lost 3 bases. This CDR3 is 17 amino acids long. The CDR3, as DNA: TGTGCCAGCAGCTTAGAGCTGCTAGCGGGATTGACAGATACGCAGTATTTT. Amino acid sequence: CASSLELLAGLTDTQYF.

The rearrangement links TRBV5-6 to TRBJ2-3, with D tentatively TRBD2 (5 bases). Trimming removed 1 base at V and 6 bases at J, with 9 bases between. CDR1 SGHDT and CDR2 YYEEEE come from the germline V gene. The CDR3 runs to 13 residues. The CDR3: CASSLMDSDTQYF. CDR3 bases: TGTGCCAGCAGCTTGATGGACTCGGATACGCAGTATTTT.

This chain joins TRBV7-9 and TRBJ1-1; D uncertain. This CDR3 is built from 15 residues. V lost 5 bases and J 2 bases, leaving 15 bases between the germline ends. The V gene's germline CDR1 is SEHNR and CDR2 FQNEAQ (reference sequence). Here the CDR3 reads CASSQESILNTEAFF. The CDR3 region has the DNA TGTGCCAGCAGCCAAGAGTCCATCTTAAACACTGAAGCTTTCTTT.

The rearrangement joins TRBV2 to TRBJ2-7, with a weak D call TRBD1 (5 bases). Per the germline V gene, CDR1 is SNHLY and CDR2 is FYNNEI. This CDR3 spans 14 amino acids. V was shortened by 1 base and J by 0 bases, with 7 bases between the two germline ends. The CDR3 DNA sequence: TGTGCCAGCAGTGAAGAGACAGTCTCCTACGAGCAGTACTTC. Protein: CASSEETVSYEQYF.

This clonotype was recorded once. The chain uses TRBV19 and TRBJ1-1; tentatively, D is TRBD1 (5 bases). Trimming shortened V by 6 bases and J by 8 bases, and 22 bases separated the two germline ends. CDR3 length: 15 residues. Germline V CDR1 and CDR2: LNHDA, SQIVND (reference sequence). The CDR3 nucleotides are TGTGCCAGTAGCAAAACTTCAGGGTTGCGGGCGGAAGCTTTCTTT. Amino acids: CASSKTSGLRAEAFF.

The V call is TRBV7-2, the J call TRBJ2-5; 7 bases align to TRBD2. This CDR3 region has 15 residues. Trimming at V came to 5 bases and at J to 2 bases, leaving 8 bases not matched to a gene. In germline, CDR1 is SGHTA, CDR2 FQGNSA. The CDR3 nucleotides are TGTGCCAGCAGCCTAACGGAGCGGGGTCAAGAGACCCAGTACTTC. This translates into CASSLTERGQETQYF.

This clonotype was detected only a few times. This chain uses TRBV4-2 with TRBJ1-1; D unresolved. V was cut by 1 base and J by 1 base, with 10 bases left in between. The CDR3 runs to 15 residues. Germline V CDR1 and CDR2: LGHNA, YNFKEQ. The CDR3 bases are TGTGCCAGCAGCCAAGCCTTCGGACGGAACACTGAAGCTTTCTTT. Amino acids: CASSQAFGRNTEAFF.

The chain couples TRBV7-2 to TRBJ1-1, with TRBD1 matching 7 bases. This CDR3 comprises 18 residues. J lost 3 bases, V lost 0 bases, and 13 bases had no gene match. Looked up from germline, CDR1 is SGHTA and CDR2 is FQGNSA. This chain's CDR3 is CASSLAPIRGGADTEAFF. The CDR3 DNA follows: TGTGCCAGCAGCTTAGCCCCAATCCGAGGGGGCGCCGACACTGAAGCTTTCTTT.

There are many counts of this clonotype. The rearrangement links TRBV28 to TRBJ1-5; possibly TRBD1 for D (6 bases). The CDR3 consists of 15 residues. Trimming took off 5 bases at V and 0 bases at J, with 11 bases between the two ends. The germline V gene encodes CDR1 MDHEN and CDR2 SYDVKM. The CDR3 coding sequence is TGTGCCAGCAGTCTCGGGACAAATAGCAATCAGCCCCAGCATTTT. This sequence encodes CASSLGTNSNQPQHF.

This clonotype has just a few counts. The CDR3 here is CASSQDRGNSPLHF. The CDR3 DNA is TGTGCCAGCAGCCAAGATAGGGGGAATTCACCCCTCCACTTT. The chain couples TRBV14 to TRBJ1-6, with D possibly TRBD1 on 6 matching bases. V dropped 0 bases and J dropped 7 bases, with 7 bases sitting between them. The CDR3 runs 14 residues. Looked up from germline, CDR1 is SGHDN and CDR2 is FVKESK.

The rearrangement links TRBV7-3 to TRBJ2-1; tentatively, D is TRBD2 (6 bases). Trimming stripped 0 bases from V and 8 bases from J, with 14 bases between. Per the germline V gene, CDR1 is SGHTA and CDR2 is FQGTGA. The CDR3 contains 15 residues. The CDR3, as DNA: TGTGCCAGCAGCTTAACGCCGGGAGTCGAATATGAGCAGTTCTTC. This sequence encodes CASSLTPGVEYEQFF.

This clonotype has a count of ten or more. The J gene is TRBJ1-1, the V gene TRBV6-5, with D perhaps matching TRBD1 (6 bases). CDR1 is MNHEY and CDR2 is SVGAGI in the germline V gene. The CDR3 extends over 14 amino acids. V was pared by 5 bases and J by 0 bases, with 10 bases between. The CDR3 here is CASSADRLNTEAFF. The CDR3 nucleotides are TGTGCCAGCAGTGCCGACAGGTTGAACACTGAAGCTTTCTTT.

On this clonotype: This could be a read error, since a much larger clone is one nucleotide away. The V call is TRBV7-2, the J call TRBJ2-3; TRBD2 might be the D (6 bases). Germline V gene data show CDR1 as SGHTA and CDR2 as FQGNSA. The CDR3 is made up of 15 amino acids. CDR3 DNA: TGTCCCAGCAGCTCTAGCGCGGGCAGCAAAGATACGCAGTATTTT. Encoded protein: CPSSSSAGSKDTQYF.

The chain uses TRBV15 and TRBJ1-1, with a tentative D call TRBD1 (5 bases). This CDR3 comprises 13 residues. The germline V gene encodes CDR1 LNHNV and CDR2 YYDKDF (reference sequence). V lost 3 bases to trimming and J lost 5 bases, with 10 bases between them. The CDR3 loop reads CATSSQGWTEAFF. CDR3 in DNA: TGTGCCACCAGCAGTCAGGGATGGACTGAAGCTTTCTTT.

This clonotype occurred many times. This chain links TRBV6-1 with TRBJ2-3, with D possibly matching TRBD1 (7 bases). The CDR3 runs 18 residues. V lost 1 base, J lost 3 bases, and 20 bases lay in between. CDR1 and CDR2 (germline): MNHNS, SASEGT. The CDR3 protein is CASSEVPTGDGRTDTQYF. In nucleotides, the CDR3 is TGTGCCAGCAGTGAAGTTCCAACAGGGGATGGGAGGACAGATACGCAGTATTTT.

The chain couples TRBV4-2 to TRBJ2-1; D call uncertain. Trimming took 0 bases from V and 8 from J, leaving 11 bases between them. The CDR3 runs 14 residues. Germline lookup yields CDR1 LGHNA and CDR2 YNFKEQ. This chain's CDR3 is CASSQEGRIDEQFF. The CDR3, as DNA: TGTGCCAGCAGCCAAGAGGGCAGGATCGATGAGCAGTTCTTC.

This clonotype appeared once. The V gene is TRBV6-2 or TRBV6-3, the J gene TRBJ2-1; 8 bases line up with TRBD2. The CDR3 totals 16 residues. V lost 4 bases and J lost 8; bases outside the gene matches: 13. In germline, CDR1 is MNHEY, CDR2 SVGEGT. CDR3: CASSSLIAGNRDEQFF. The CDR3 nucleotides are TGTGCCAGCAGTTCCCTTATAGCGGGGAATAGGGATGAGCAGTTCTTC.

This clonotype has a handful of counts. The V and J genes are TRBV28 and TRBJ1-1; D is uncertain. The CDR3 spans 15 residues. Trimming shortened V by 6 bases and J by 5 bases, and 19 bases separated the two germline ends. The germline V gene has CDR1 MDHEN and CDR2 SYDVKM. For the CDR3, the DNA is TGTGCCAGCAGCATTCCGGACGCAAGGGCAACTGAAGCTTTCTTT. Its translation is CASSIPDARATEAFF.

The genes are TRBV19 and TRBJ2-2, with 7 nucleotides matching TRBD1. The CDR3 is made up of 15 amino acids. The trim removed 10 bases at V and 0 bases at J, leaving 8 bases unmatched. CDR1 is LNHDA, CDR2 SQIVND, per germline (reference sequence). The CDR3 nucleotides are TGTGCCACCTCGACAGGGAAGGCGAACACCGGGGAGCTGTTTTTT. Translated: CATSTGKANTGELFF.

This clonotype has at least ten counts. The chain couples TRBV7-2 to TRBJ2-2; D uncertain. Germline assignment: CDR1 SGHTA and CDR2 FQGNSA. The CDR3 consists of 13 residues. Trimming pared 5 bases from V and 6 bases from J, leaving 10 bases between. The CDR3 reads CASSLRVAGELFF. CDR3 coding DNA: TGTGCCAGCAGCCTTCGCGTTGCCGGGGAGCTGTTTTTT. Full variable domain (outside the CDR3, taken from reference TRBV7-2 and TRBJ2-2): GAGVSQSPSNKVTEKGKDVELRCDPISGHTALYWYRQSLGQGLEFLIYFQGNSAPDKSGLPSDRFSAERTGGSVSTLTIQRTQQEDSAVYLCASSLRVAGELFFGEGSRLTVL.